This T cell receptor beta chain was retrieved from a study of CD8 T cells in Susac syndrome. CDR1 SNHLY and CDR2 FYNNEI come from the germline V gene. The CDR3 length is 13 residues. V trimming: 3 bases; J trimming: 7 bases; junction bases outside the gene matches: 4. RNA, at roughly 0.5 to 1 ug, was reverse transcribed with random hexamers. Each CDR3 protein is one row after TCRdb ran MiXCR on the immunoSEQ multiplex PCR reads. The sample records some 200,000 distinct CDR3 sequences, over 75% being singletons. This TCR was sampled from a human donor with Susac syndrome. This chain uses TRBV2 with TRBJ2-5; 8 bases agree with TRBD1. Material: CD4+ T cells from PBMCs. CDR3 DNA sequence: TGTGCCAGCAGTGAGGCCGGGACAGGGACCCAGTACTTC. Translation: CASSEAGTGTQYF. Complete variable domain (other parts from reference TRBV2 and TRBJ2-5): EPEVTQTPSHQVTQMGQEVILRCVPISNHLYFYWYRQILGQKVEFLVSFYNNEISEKSEIFDDQFSVERPDGSNFTLKIRSTKLEDSAMYFCASSEAGTGTQYFGPGTRLLVL.